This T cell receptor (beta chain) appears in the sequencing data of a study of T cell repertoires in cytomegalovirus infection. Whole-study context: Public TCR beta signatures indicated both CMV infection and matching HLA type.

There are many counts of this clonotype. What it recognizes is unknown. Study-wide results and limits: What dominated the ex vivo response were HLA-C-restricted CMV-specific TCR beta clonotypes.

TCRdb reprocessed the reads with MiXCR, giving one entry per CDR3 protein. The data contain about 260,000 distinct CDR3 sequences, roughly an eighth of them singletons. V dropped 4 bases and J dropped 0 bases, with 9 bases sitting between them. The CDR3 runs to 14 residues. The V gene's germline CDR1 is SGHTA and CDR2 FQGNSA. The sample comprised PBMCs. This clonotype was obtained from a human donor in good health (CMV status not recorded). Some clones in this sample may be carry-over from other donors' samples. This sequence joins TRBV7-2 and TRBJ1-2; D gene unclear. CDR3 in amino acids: CASSSGPSNYGYTF. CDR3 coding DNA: TGTGCCAGCAGCTCAGGACCGTCTAACTATGGCTACACCTTC.